This T cell receptor beta chain was observed in a study of CD8+ T cells in alopecia areata (dated by TCRdb to 2016 to 2018). Notes on the research overall: Treated patients were enrolled in an open-label pilot trial of oral tofacitinib at 5 to 10 mg twice daily for moderate-to-severe alopecia areata. Amplification of TCRbeta CDR3 regions was done by immunoSEQ multiplex PCR using 35 Vbeta forward primers and 13 Jbeta reverse primers. Tofacitinib was administered for 6 to 18 months, and 6 months of follow-up off drug were then conducted to assess delayed response and recurrence. Tofacitinib-treated patients had biopsies at baseline and at 4 and 24 weeks of treatment, with a later scalp biopsy in several patients. High-throughput TCRbeta sequencing was used to examine T cell clonal expansion in alopecia areata in both the C3H/HeJ mouse model and human patients. RNA came from the PAXgene miRNA kit for fixed scalp, the miRNeasy kit for PBMCs, and the RNeasy kit for mouse skin. Scalp clonality was compared across normal scalp (n=4), patchy alopecia areata scalp (n=8), and alopecia totalis/universalis scalp (n=8). Human TCRbeta sequencing covered scalp tissue and sorted CD4+ and CD8+ peripheral blood T cells from patchy and totalis/universalis alopecia areata patients and healthy controls.

Spanning cysteine to phenylalanine, the CDR3 consists of 14 amino acids. Only the CDR3 DNA stays, 42 bases, in frame from base 1. According to the germline V gene, CDR1 reads SQVTM and CDR2 reads ANQGSEA. V trim: 4 bases; J trim: 4 bases; unmatched bases: 8. General findings and caveats noted by the study authors: Scalp TCR repertoire analysis is complicated because resident alphabeta T cells in normal human skin are also sequenced, whereas mouse skin is dominated by gammadelta T cells. Shared TCR sequences between patients were less evident than in mice, which may be partly attributable to HLA diversity in the patient population. Lesional scalp, especially in alopecia totalis/universalis, showed higher clonality and more expanded CD8+ clones than normal scalp, suggesting antigenic drive.

Details on this clone: What this receptor recognizes is not known. The sample holds no much larger clone one base away, and base qualities are not on file.

To prepare the library, the immunoSEQ multiplex PCR assay was applied. For TCR sequencing, RNA was extracted from every sample and reverse transcribed into cDNA to serve as template. SuperScript III was used to make first-strand cDNA, primed with a 2:1 mix of oligo-dT and random hexamers. A synthetic immune receptor repertoire was used to gauge amplification bias, and whatever bias remained was removed computationally. Processing in the source paper ran as follows. After raw reads were preprocessed to remove errors, the CDR3 was defined following IMGT conventions as running from the conserved cysteine to phenylalanine. Clonality was computed by normalizing Shannon entropy by log2 of the number of productive unique TCRs and subtracting the result from 1. Scalp TCRbeta sequences were cross-referenced with sorted blood CD4 and CD8 repertoires so that the CD4 or CD8 identity of scalp clones could be inferred. The clones in this table, taken by TCRdb from immuneACCESS, are in-frame only. Not every clone is retained; where verified, under half of the shortfall comes from an unresolved V gene, and the cause of the rest is unknown. V and J calls plus clone size are reproduced from that table; the DNA served to infer D and trimming. This sample is represented by 130,000 to 150,000 clones; approximately 50% of them were singletons. Together, the top ten hold approximately 6.6% of the sample.

Lesional scalp punch biopsies and peripheral blood were collected from alopecia areata patients. PBMCs were isolated by density centrifugation and stained for CD3, CD4 and CD8, after which CD4+ and CD8+ T cells were sorted on a FACSAria. The sequence was obtained from a human donor with alopecia areata. Sequenced material: CD4+ T cells sorted from blood. This receptor chain uses TRBV29-1 and TRBJ2-5; TRBD2 agrees with 8 junctional bases. The CDR3 corresponds to CSVARAGGRETQYF. The nucleotides read TGCAGCGTTGCTCGGGCGGGGGGTCGAGAGACCCAGTACTTC.